This T cell receptor (beta chain) was retrieved from a study of cytotoxic CD8 clonotypes in ibrutinib-treated CLL. Study-wide background: When averaged across all of the samples, the counts came to 255,043 productive templates and about 100,000 productive rearrangements. Notes on the study in general: Baseline-level clonality went beyond age-matched healthy donors and moved in step with circulating CD8+ T-cell counts. The clonality rise at ibrutinib response reflected private clonotype expansion.

The CDR3 extends over 16 amino acids. Looked up from germline, CDR1 is SGHRS and CDR2 is YFSETQ. V lost 2 bases and J lost 5; bases outside the gene matches: 10. TCRdb's table, derived via immunoSEQ multiplex PCR, lists solely in-frame clones and lacks some. The sample comprises 200,000 to 250,000 clones, 79% of which are singletons, and more than 9.5% rests with the top ten. Genomic DNA for TCR beta libraries, around 2 micrograms, came from cryopreserved PBMCs. With regard to this clone: Its matching antigen is unknown.

The chain is built from TRBV5-1 and TRBJ1-3; 7 bases are a match to TRBD1. The sequences come from PBMCs, collected after 12 months of ibrutinib treatment. The sequence was collected from a human donor with chronic lymphocytic leukemia. The CDR3 reads CASSLGQAEPRNTIYF. For the CDR3, the DNA is TGCGCCAGCAGCTTAGGACAGGCAGAACCGCGAAACACCATATATTTT.